This entry describes one TCR beta chain. Generated by immunoSEQ multiplex PCR, the TCRdb table keeps only in-frame clones and is missing some. The sample has approximately 400,000 clones; 96% are singletons. The trim removed 2 bases at V and 0 bases at J, leaving 5 bases unmatched. Germline CDR1 and CDR2: SGHKS and YYEKEE (reference sequence). The CDR3 is 16 residues long. The sample originates from a study of shared clonotypes between healthy human individuals. The V and J genes are TRBV5-5 and TRBJ2-5, with 9 bases lining up with TRBD2. This clonotype was sampled from a man aged 30 to 45 in good health. Sequencing used memory CD8+ T cells sorted from blood. Subset indicated: CD45RO+ cells pooled with CCR7-negative TemRA cells. CDR3 region: CASSFVLAGNQETQYF. Written as DNA, the CDR3 is TGTGCCAGCAGCTTCGTGCTAGCGGGAAACCAAGAGACCCAGTACTTC.